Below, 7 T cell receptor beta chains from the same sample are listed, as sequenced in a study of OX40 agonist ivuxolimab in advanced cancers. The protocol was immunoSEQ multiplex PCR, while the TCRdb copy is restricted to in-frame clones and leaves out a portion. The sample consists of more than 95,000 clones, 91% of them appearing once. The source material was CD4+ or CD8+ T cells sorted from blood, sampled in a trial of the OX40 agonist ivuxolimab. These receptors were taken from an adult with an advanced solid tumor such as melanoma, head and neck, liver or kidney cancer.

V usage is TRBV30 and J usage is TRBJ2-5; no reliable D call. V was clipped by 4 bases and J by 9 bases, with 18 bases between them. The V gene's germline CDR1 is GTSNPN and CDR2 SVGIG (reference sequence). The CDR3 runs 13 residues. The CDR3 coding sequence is TGTGCCTGGAACCCATCAAGGGCCCAGGCCCAGTACTTC. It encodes CAWNPSRAQAQYF.

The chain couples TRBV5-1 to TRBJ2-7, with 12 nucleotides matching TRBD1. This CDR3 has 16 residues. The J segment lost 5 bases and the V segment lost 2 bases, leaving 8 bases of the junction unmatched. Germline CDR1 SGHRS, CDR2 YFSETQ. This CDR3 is CASSFSGTGGLNEQYF. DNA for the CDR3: TGCGCCAGCAGCTTTTCTGGGACAGGGGGCCTGAACGAGCAGTACTTC.

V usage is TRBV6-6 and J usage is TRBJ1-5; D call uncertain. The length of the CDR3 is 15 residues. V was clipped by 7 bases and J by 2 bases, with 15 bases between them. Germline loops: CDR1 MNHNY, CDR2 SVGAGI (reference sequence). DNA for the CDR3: TGTGCCAGCATATCCCAGCCTGGGGGCAATCAGCCCCAGCATTTT. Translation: CASISQPGGNQPQHF.

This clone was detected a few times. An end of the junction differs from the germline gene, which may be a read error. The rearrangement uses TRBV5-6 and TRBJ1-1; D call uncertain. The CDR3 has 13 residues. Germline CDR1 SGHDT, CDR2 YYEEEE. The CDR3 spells CASTLVGNTEAFF. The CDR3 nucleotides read TGTGCCAGCACCTTGGTAGGGAATACTGAAGCTTTCTTT.

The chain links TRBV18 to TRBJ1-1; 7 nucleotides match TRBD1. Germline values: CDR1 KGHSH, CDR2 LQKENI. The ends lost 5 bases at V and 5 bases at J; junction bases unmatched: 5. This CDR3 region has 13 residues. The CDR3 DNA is TGTGCCAGCTCAAGGCAGGGGGAAACTGAAGCTTTCTTT. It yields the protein CASSRQGETEAFF.

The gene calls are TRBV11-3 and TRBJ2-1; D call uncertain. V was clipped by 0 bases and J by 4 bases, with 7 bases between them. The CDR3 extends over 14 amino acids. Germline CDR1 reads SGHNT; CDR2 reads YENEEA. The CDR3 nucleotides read TGTGCCAGCAGCTTAGATCTATTTTACAATGAGCAGTTCTTC. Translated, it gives CASSLDLFYNEQFF.

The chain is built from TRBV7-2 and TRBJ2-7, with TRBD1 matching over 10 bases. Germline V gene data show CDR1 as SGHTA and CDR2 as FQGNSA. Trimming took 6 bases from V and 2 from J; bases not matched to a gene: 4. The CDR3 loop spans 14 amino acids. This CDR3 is CASRKGQGPYEQYF. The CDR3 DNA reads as TGTGCCAGCAGAAAGGGACAGGGGCCCTACGAGCAGTACTTC.